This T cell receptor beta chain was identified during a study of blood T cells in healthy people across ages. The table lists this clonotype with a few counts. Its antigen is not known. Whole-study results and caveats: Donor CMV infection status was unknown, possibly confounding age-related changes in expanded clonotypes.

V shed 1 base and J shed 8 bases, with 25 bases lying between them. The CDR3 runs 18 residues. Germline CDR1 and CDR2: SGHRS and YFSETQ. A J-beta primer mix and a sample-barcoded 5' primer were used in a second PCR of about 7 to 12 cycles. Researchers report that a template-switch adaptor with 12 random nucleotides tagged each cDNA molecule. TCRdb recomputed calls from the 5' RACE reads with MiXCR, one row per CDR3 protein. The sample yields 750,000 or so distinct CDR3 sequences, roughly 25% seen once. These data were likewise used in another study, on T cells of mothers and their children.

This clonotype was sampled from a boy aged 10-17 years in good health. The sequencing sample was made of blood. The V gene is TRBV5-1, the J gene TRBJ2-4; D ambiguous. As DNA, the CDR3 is TGCGCCAGCAGCTTGAGCCTAAAGACTGGAAGCAACGGAGACATTCAGTACTTC. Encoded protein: CASSLSLKTGSNGDIQYF.